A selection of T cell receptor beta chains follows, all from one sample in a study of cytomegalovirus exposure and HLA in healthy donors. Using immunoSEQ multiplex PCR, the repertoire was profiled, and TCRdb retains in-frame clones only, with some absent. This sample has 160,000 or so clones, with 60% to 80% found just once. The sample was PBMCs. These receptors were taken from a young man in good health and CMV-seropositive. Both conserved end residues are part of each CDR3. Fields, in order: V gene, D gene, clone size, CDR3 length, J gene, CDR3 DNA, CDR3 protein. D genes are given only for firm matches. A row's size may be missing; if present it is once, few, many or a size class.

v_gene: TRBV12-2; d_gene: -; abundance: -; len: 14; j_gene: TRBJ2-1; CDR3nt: TGTGCAAGTCGCTTAGCGTGGCGGGAGAAACAGCAGTTCTTC; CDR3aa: CASRLAWREKQQFF
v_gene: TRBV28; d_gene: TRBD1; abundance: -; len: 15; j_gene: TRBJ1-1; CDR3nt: TGTGCCAGCAGTTCCCCGGACAGGGTAGCTGCTGAAGCTTTCTTT; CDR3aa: CASSSPDRVAAEAFF
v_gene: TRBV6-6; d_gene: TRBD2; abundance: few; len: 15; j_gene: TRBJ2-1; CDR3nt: TGTGCCAGCAGTGGAGGGACTAGCGGATACAATGAGCAGTTCTTC; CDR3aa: CASSGGTSGYNEQFF
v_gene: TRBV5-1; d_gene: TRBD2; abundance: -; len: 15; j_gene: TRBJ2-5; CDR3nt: TGCGCCAGCAGCTTGAGGTCTAGCGGCCAAGAGACCCAGTACTTC; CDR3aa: CASSLRSSGQETQYF
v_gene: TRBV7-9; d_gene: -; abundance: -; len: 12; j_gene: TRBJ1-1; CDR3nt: TGTGCCAGCAGCTTAGACAGGGTCGAAGCTTTCTTT; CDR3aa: CASSLDRVEAFF
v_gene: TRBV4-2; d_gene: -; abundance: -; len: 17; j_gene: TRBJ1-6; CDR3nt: TGTGCCAGCAGCCAAGAGGCAGCTAGCTCCTATAATTCACCCCTCCACTTT; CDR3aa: CASSQEAASSYNSPLHF
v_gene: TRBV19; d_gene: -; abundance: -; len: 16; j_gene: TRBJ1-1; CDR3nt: TGTGCCAGTAGTACCCGGGACAAAAGGGCATACACTGAAGCTTTCTTT; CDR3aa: CASSTRDKRAYTEAFF
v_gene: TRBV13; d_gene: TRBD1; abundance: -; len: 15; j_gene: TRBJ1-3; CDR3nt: TGTGCCAGCAGCTCAGGGGGACTATCCGGAAACACCATATATTTT; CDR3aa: CASSSGGLSGNTIYF
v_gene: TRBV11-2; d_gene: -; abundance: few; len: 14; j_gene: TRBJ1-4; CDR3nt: TGTGCCAGCAGCTCCGGGTGGGGGGAAGAAAAACTGTTTTTT; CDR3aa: CASSSGWGEEKLFF
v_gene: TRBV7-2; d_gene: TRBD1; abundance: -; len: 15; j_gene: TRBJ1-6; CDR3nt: TGTGCCAGCAGCCTAGGGACAGGTTTCCCTTCACCCCTCCACTTT; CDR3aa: CASSLGTGFPSPLHF
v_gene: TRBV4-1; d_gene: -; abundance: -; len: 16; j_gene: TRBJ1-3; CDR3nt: TGCGCCAGCAGCCAAGACCGGGGTATCTCTGGAAACACCATATATTTT; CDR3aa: CASSQDRGISGNTIYF
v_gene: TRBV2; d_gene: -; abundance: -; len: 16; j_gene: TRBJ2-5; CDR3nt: TGTGCCAGCAGTGTTAATAGTGGCGGTGGGTCGGAGACCCAGTACTTC; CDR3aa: CASSVNSGGGSETQYF
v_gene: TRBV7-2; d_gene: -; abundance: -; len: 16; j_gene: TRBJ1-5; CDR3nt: TGTGCCAGCAGCTTAGTCGGGGGGGAGTTCAATCAGCCCCAGCATTTT; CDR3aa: CASSLVGGEFNQPQHF
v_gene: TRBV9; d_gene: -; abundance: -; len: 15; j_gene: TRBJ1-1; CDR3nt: TGTGCCAGCAGCGCAAATACAGGGACGAACACTGAAGCTTTCTTT; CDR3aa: CASSANTGTNTEAFF
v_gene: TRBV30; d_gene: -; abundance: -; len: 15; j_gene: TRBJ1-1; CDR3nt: TGTGCCTGGGGTCCCGGGGGTACTCTGAACACTGAAGCTTTCTTT; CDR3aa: CAWGPGGTLNTEAFF
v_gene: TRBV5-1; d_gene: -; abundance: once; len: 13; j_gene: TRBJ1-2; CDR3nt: TGCGCCAGCAGCTTGGGCGTCGACTATGGCTACACCTTC; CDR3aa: CASSLGVDYGYTF
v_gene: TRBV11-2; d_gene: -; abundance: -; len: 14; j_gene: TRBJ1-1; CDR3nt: TGTGCCAGCAGCTTCCCAGGCCCGAACACTGAAGCTTTCTTT; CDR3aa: CASSFPGPNTEAFF
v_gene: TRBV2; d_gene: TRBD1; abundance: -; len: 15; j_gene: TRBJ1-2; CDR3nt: TGTGCCAGCAGTATTTCCGGGACAGGGGGCGGTGGCTACACCTTC; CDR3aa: CASSISGTGGGGYTF
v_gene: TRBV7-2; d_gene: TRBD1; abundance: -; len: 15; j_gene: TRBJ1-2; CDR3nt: TGTGCCAGCAGCTTAGTATTAGGGACAGGGGGGAGCTACACCTTC; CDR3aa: CASSLVLGTGGSYTF
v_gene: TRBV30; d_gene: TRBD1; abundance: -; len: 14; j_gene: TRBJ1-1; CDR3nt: TGTGCCTGGGGAAAGACAGGGTTGAACACTGAAGCTTTCTTT; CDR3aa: CAWGKTGLNTEAFF
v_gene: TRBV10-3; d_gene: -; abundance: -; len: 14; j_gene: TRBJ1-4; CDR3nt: TGTGCCATCAGTGAGTCAGGGGGTGAGGAAAAACTGTTTTTT; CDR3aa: CAISESGGEEKLFF
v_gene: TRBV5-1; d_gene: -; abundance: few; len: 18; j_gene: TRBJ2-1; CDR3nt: TGCGCCAGCAGCCCCAATTGGGGGGATAGGAGCTCCTACAATGAGCAGTTCTTC; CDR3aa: CASSPNWGDRSSYNEQFF
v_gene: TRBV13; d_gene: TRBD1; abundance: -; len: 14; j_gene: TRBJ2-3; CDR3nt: TGTGCCAGCAGCCTTGGACAGGGCACAGATACGCAGTATTTT; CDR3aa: CASSLGQGTDTQYF
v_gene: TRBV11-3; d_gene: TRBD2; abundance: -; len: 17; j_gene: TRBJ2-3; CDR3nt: TGTGCCAGCAGCTTAGACCTAGCGGGAGGCTTGACAGATACGCAGTATTTT; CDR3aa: CASSLDLAGGLTDTQYF
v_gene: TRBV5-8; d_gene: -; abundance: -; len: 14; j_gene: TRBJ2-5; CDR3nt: TGTGCCAGCAGCGCGACTAGTAATCGAGAGACCCAGTACTTC; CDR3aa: CASSATSNRETQYF
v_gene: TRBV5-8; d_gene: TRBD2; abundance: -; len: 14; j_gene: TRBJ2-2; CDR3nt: TGTGCCAGCAGTCTAGCGGGAGGCACCGGGGAGCTGTTTTTT; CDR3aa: CASSLAGGTGELFF
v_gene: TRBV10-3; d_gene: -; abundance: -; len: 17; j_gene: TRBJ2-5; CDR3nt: TGTGCCATCAGTGACCCGACAGATGACAGGTACCAAGAGACCCAGTACTTC; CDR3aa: CAISDPTDDRYQETQYF
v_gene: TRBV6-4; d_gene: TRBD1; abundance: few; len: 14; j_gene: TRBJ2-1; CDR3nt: TGTGCCAGCAGTGAATTCATAGGGACAGGGGCCCAGTTCTTC; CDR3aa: CASSEFIGTGAQFF
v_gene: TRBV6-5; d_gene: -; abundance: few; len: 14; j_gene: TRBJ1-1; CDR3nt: TGTGCCAGCAGCTCACAGTTTTCTATCACTGAAGCTTTCTTT; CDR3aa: CASSSQFSITEAFF
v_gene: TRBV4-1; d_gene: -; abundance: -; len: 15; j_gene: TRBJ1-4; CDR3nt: TGCGCCAGCAGCCTTACGGGTACTTCGAATGAAAAACTGTTTTTT; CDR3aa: CASSLTGTSNEKLFF
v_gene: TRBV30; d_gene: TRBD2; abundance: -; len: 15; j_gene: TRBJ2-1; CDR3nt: TGTGCCTGGAGCCGTAGGGGACTAGCCTACAATGAGCAGTTCTTC; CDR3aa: CAWSRRGLAYNEQFF
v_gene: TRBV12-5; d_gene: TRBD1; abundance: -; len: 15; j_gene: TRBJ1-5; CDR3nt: TGTGCTAGTGACATTGGGACAGGGCCTAATCAGCCCCAGCATTTT; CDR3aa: CASDIGTGPNQPQHF
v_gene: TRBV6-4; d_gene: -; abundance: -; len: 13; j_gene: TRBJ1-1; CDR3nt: TGTGCCAGCAGTGAGGGGGCTGGGACTGAAGCTTTCTTT; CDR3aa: CASSEGAGTEAFF
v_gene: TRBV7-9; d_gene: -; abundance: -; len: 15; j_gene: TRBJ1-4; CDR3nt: TGTGCCAGCATCGATGACAGATCAACTAATGAAAAACTGTTTTTT; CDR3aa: CASIDDRSTNEKLFF
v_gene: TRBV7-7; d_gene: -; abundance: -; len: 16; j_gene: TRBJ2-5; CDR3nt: TGTGCTAGCAGCTTAGGTACAGGACCGATCCAAGAGACCCAGTACTTC; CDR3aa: CASSLGTGPIQETQYF
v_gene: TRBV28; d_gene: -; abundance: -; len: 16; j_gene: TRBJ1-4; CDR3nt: TGTGCCAGCAGTCCTACAGGGACGGCAACTAATGAAAAACTGTTTTTT; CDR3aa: CASSPTGTATNEKLFF
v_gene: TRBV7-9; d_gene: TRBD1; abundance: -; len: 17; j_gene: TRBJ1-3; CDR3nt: TGTGCCAGCAGCCTCCCAGGGGGTCCGAGCTCTGGAAACACCATATATTTT; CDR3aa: CASSLPGGPSSGNTIYF
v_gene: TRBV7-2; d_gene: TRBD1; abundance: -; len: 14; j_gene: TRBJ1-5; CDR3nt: TGTGCCAGCAGCTGGCAGGGGGGCAATCAGCCCCAGCATTTT; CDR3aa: CASSWQGGNQPQHF
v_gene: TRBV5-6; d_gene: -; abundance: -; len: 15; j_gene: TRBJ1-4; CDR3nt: TGTGCCAGCAGCAGGTGGGGGGAAGGGGATGAAAAACTGTTTTTT; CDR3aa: CASSRWGEGDEKLFF
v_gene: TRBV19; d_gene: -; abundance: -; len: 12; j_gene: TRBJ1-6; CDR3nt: TGTGCCAGTAGTAACACGCCCGGGACCCTCCACTTT; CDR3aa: CASSNTPGTLHF
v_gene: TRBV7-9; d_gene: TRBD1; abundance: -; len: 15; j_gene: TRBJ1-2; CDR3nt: TGTGCCAGCAGCTTAAGCTTGGGGACAGAAAATGGCTACACCTTC; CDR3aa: CASSLSLGTENGYTF
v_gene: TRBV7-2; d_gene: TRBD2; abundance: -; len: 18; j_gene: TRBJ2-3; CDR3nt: TGTGCCAGCAGCTTAGCAGCTAGCGGGGGGGCCGGCACAGATACGCAGTATTTT; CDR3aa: CASSLAASGGAGTDTQYF
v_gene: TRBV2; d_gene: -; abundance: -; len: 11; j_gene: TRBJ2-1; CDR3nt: TGTGCCAGCAGCGCCTACAATGAGCAGTTCTTC; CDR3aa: CASSAYNEQFF